The next 7 T cell receptor beta chains were all read from a single sample in a study of PD-1 blockade in classical Hodgkin lymphoma. All trial patients relapsed after autologous stem cell transplantation. Profiling relied on immunoSEQ multiplex PCR, and the TCRdb table lists in-frame clones only, not all of them. The data show approximately 15,000 clones, about 80% seen once. The specimen comprised peripheral blood mononuclear cells (PBMCs), sampled at baseline. The receptors stem from a human donor with classical Hodgkin lymphoma.

The rearrangement joins TRBV5-1 to TRBJ1-2; no firm D call. Trimming pared 4 bases from V and 4 bases from J, leaving 14 bases between. CDR3 length: 14 residues. The germline gives CDR1 SGHRS, CDR2 YFSETQ. The CDR3 spells CASSPDGVGYGYTF. The CDR3 nucleotides read TGCGCCAGCAGCCCGGACGGGGTAGGCTATGGCTACACCTTC.

On this clone: This sample includes further DNA sequences coding for the same CDR3. The chain joins TRBV5-1 to TRBJ2-2; D is perhaps TRBD1 (6 bases). The germline CDR1 and CDR2 sequences are SGHRS and YFSETQ. V lost 4 bases, J lost 5 bases, and 12 bases lay in between. The CDR3 runs to 14 residues. The CDR3 DNA reads TGCGCCAGCAGCCCGGGGACATTAACCGGGGAGCTGTTTTTT. Encoded protein: CASSPGTLTGELFF.

V gene TRBV30 combines with J gene TRBJ1-1; D not certain. V was trimmed by 4 bases and J by 4 bases, leaving 13 bases between them. The CDR3 is made up of 13 amino acids. Germline V gene sequence: CDR1 GTSNPN, CDR2 SVGIG (reference sequence). The CDR3 nucleotides are TGTGCCTGGACGGCAGGCCCGGGCACTGAAGCTTTCTTT. This codes for CAWTAGPGTEAFF. Variable domain in full (rest from reference TRBV30 and TRBJ1-1): SQTIHQWPATLVQPVGSPLSLECTVEGTSNPNLYWYRQAAGRGLQLLFYSVGIGQISSEVPQNLSASRPQDRQFILSSKKLLLSDSGFYLCAWTAGPGTEAFFGQGTRLTVV.

The CDR3: CASSARYNEQFF. As DNA, the CDR3 is TGTGCCAGCAGCGCCCGATACAATGAGCAGTTCTTC. The rearrangement joins TRBV7-9 to TRBJ2-1; D not certain. This CDR3 is 12 amino acids long. V was clipped by 5 bases and J by 4 bases, with 6 bases between them. Germline V gene lookup returns CDR1 SEHNR and CDR2 FQNEAQ (reference sequence).

The chain joins TRBV6-1 to TRBJ2-6; 9 nucleotides line up with TRBD2. This CDR3 region has 13 residues. V shed 11 bases, J shed 3 bases, and the junction held 2 bases outside the gene matches. From germline, CDR1 is MNHNS and CDR2 SASEGT. CDR3 sequence reads: CALAGFGANVLTF. CDR3 DNA: TGTGCCCTAGCGGGGTTTGGGGCCAACGTCCTGACTTTC.

CDR3 sequence reads: CASSLQGGQGFNEQYF. The DNA of the CDR3 is TGTGCCAGCAGCTTACAGGGAGGACAGGGTTTCAACGAGCAGTACTTC. V is TRBV7-3 and J is TRBJ2-7, with 8 bases identical to TRBD1. The CDR3 is 16 residues long. The trim removed 2 bases at V and 5 bases at J, leaving 11 bases unmatched. Germline V gives CDR1 SGHTA, CDR2 FQGTGA.

The gene calls are TRBV11-2 and TRBJ2-5, with D perhaps matching TRBD2 (6 bases). CDR1 and CDR2 (germline): SGHAT, FQNNGV. This CDR3 is 14 amino acids long. The germline V and J ends were trimmed by 5 bases and 5 bases, with 15 bases remaining between them. The CDR3 here is CASSPRGLRETQYF. CDR3 bases: TGTGCCAGCAGCCCTCGGGGGTTGCGGGAGACCCAGTACTTC.